These T cell receptor beta chains were read from a single sample in a study of blood T cell repertoires in COVID-19. Sequencing was performed with immunoSEQ multiplex PCR; in TCRdb, only in-frame clones are kept and a portion is missing. The data show roughly 250,000 clones, with 80% to 85% seen just once and 15% to 17% held by the top ten. The sequencing sample was made of peripheral blood. These receptors came from a person aged 65-85 years with COVID-19, enrolled during active disease. CDR3s include the opening cysteine and the closing phenylalanine or tryptophan. Each record gives: V gene, D gene, J gene, clone size, CDR3 protein, CDR3 DNA. D genes are given only for firm matches. Where a row states a size, it is once, few, many or the class of an expanded clone; other rows omit it.

v_gene: TRBV12-3/TRBV12-4; d_gene: .; j_gene: TRBJ2-5; abundance: .; CDR3aa: CASTQAGQETQYF; CDR3nt: TGTGCCAGCACCCAGGCGGGTCAAGAGACCCAGTACTTC
v_gene: TRBV11-3; d_gene: .; j_gene: TRBJ2-5; abundance: .; CDR3aa: CASSLGQFGWETQYF; CDR3nt: TGTGCCAGCAGCTTAGGACAGTTCGGTTGGGAGACCCAGTACTTC
v_gene: TRBV6-5; d_gene: .; j_gene: TRBJ1-5; abundance: .; CDR3aa: CASSSGINQPQHF; CDR3nt: TGTGCCAGCAGTTCAGGGATTAATCAGCCCCAGCATTTT
v_gene: TRBV9; d_gene: .; j_gene: TRBJ2-6; abundance: .; CDR3aa: CASSVEVWSSGANVLTF; CDR3nt: TGTGCCAGCAGCGTAGAGGTCTGGAGCTCTGGGGCCAACGTCCTGACTTTC
v_gene: TRBV27; d_gene: .; j_gene: TRBJ1-2; abundance: few; CDR3aa: CASSLSLRAGHGGYTF; CDR3nt: TGTGCCAGCAGTTTAAGTCTCCGGGCAGGGCATGGTGGCTACACCTTC
v_gene: TRBV10-3; d_gene: TRBD1; j_gene: TRBJ2-3; abundance: .; CDR3aa: CAIKPGGAADTQYF; CDR3nt: TGTGCCATCAAGCCAGGGGGCGCGGCAGATACGCAGTATTTT
v_gene: TRBV28; d_gene: .; j_gene: TRBJ1-5; abundance: .; CDR3aa: CASSFGGYSNQPQHF; CDR3nt: TGTGCCAGCAGTTTTGGGGGCTATAGCAATCAGCCCCAGCATTTT
v_gene: TRBV18; d_gene: .; j_gene: TRBJ1-1; abundance: .; CDR3aa: CASSPPRGGGTEAFF; CDR3nt: TGTGCCAGCTCACCACCTAGAGGAGGAGGCACTGAAGCTTTCTTT
v_gene: TRBV28; d_gene: TRBD1; j_gene: TRBJ2-7; abundance: .; CDR3aa: CASSRDRIVDGYEQYF; CDR3nt: TGTGCCAGCAGTAGGGACAGAATAGTGGACGGGTACGAGCAGTACTTC
v_gene: TRBV7-2; d_gene: .; j_gene: TRBJ2-3; abundance: .; CDR3aa: CASSLRGGWADLSTDTQYF; CDR3nt: TGTGCCAGCAGCTTAAGGGGGGGGTGGGCGGACCTTAGCACAGATACGCAGTATTTT
v_gene: TRBV18; d_gene: TRBD1; j_gene: TRBJ1-2; abundance: .; CDR3aa: CASSPPTGYYGYTF; CDR3nt: TGTGCCAGCTCACCACCGACAGGGTACTATGGCTACACCTTC
v_gene: TRBV24-1; d_gene: .; j_gene: TRBJ2-7; abundance: .; CDR3aa: CATSESGYEQYF; CDR3nt: TGTGCCACCAGTGAGAGTGGCTACGAGCAGTACTTC
v_gene: TRBV2; d_gene: TRBD2; j_gene: TRBJ2-3; abundance: .; CDR3aa: CASRLAGGRNTDTQYF; CDR3nt: TGTGCCAGCAGACTAGCGGGGGGTAGAAACACAGATACGCAGTATTTT
v_gene: TRBV7-2; d_gene: TRBD1; j_gene: TRBJ2-7; abundance: .; CDR3aa: CASSWNPGQGYEQYF; CDR3nt: TGTGCCAGCAGCTGGAACCCGGGACAGGGCTACGAGCAGTACTTC
v_gene: TRBV7-3; d_gene: TRBD2; j_gene: TRBJ2-1; abundance: .; CDR3aa: CASSLPGGNEQFF; CDR3nt: TGTGCCAGCAGCTTACCGGGGGGCAATGAGCAGTTCTTC
v_gene: TRBV5-1; d_gene: TRBD2; j_gene: TRBJ2-7; abundance: .; CDR3aa: CASSFLAGRTYEQYF; CDR3nt: TGCGCCAGCAGCTTCCTAGCGGGTCGTACCTACGAGCAGTACTTC
v_gene: TRBV7-2; d_gene: .; j_gene: TRBJ1-2; abundance: .; CDR3aa: CASSLAEARTNYGYTF; CDR3nt: TGTGCCAGCAGCTTAGCGGAGGCGAGAACTAACTATGGCTACACCTTC
v_gene: TRBV7-8; d_gene: TRBD2; j_gene: TRBJ2-1; abundance: .; CDR3aa: CASSWRFLAGGVWNEQFF; CDR3nt: TGTGCCAGCAGCTGGCGGTTCCTAGCGGGAGGTGTATGGAATGAGCAGTTCTTC
v_gene: TRBV19; d_gene: .; j_gene: TRBJ2-6; abundance: .; CDR3aa: CASFVGGSGANVLTF; CDR3nt: TGTGCCAGTTTCGTAGGGGGTTCTGGGGCCAACGTCCTGACTTTC
v_gene: TRBV30; d_gene: .; j_gene: TRBJ2-3; abundance: .; CDR3aa: CAWSRNRVGDTQYF; CDR3nt: TGTGCCTGGAGTAGAAACAGGGTAGGAGATACGCAGTATTTT
v_gene: TRBV7-8; d_gene: .; j_gene: TRBJ1-3; abundance: .; CDR3aa: CASSRLLRYAGNTIYF; CDR3nt: TGTGCCAGCAGCCGCCTTCTCCGGTACGCTGGAAACACCATATATTTT
v_gene: TRBV7-9; d_gene: .; j_gene: TRBJ1-4; abundance: once; CDR3aa: CASTFDLGVEKLFF; CDR3nt: TGTGCCAGCACGTTCGACCTCGGAGTTGAAAAACTGTTTTTT
v_gene: TRBV27; d_gene: .; j_gene: TRBJ1-1; abundance: .; CDR3aa: CASRIRAARTEAFF; CDR3nt: TGTGCCAGCAGAATCAGGGCGGCGCGCACTGAAGCTTTCTTT
v_gene: TRBV7-6; d_gene: TRBD2; j_gene: TRBJ2-5; abundance: .; CDR3aa: CASSLVSAGGPGETQYF; CDR3nt: TGTGCCAGCAGCTTAGTATCGGCGGGGGGGCCCGGAGAGACCCAGTACTTC
v_gene: TRBV19; d_gene: TRBD2; j_gene: TRBJ2-7; abundance: .; CDR3aa: CASRQVRGGISEQYF; CDR3nt: TGTGCCAGTAGACAAGTCCGGGGGGGGATCTCCGAGCAGTACTTC